Included here is one T cell receptor (beta chain) sequence, with context. This clonotype was counted only a few times. This clone's antigen is unknown. Within one base of it there is no much larger clone, and no base qualities were kept. This entry belongs to a study of T-cell memory formation after mild COVID-19 (dated by TCRdb to the early 2020s). Concerning the study at large: Most TCR sequence clusters were specific to one of the two donors. The cohort was made up of two young adult volunteers, one female and one male, who were previously healthy. In a couple of donors, T-cell clones that expanded and contracted after mild COVID-19 were tracked by sequencing TCRalpha and TCRbeta repertoires over time. General findings and caveats noted by the study authors: The study included only two mild cases, and larger cohorts that include severe cases with pre-infection samples were judged to be necessary. Contracting CD4+ clones were located mainly in the CM and EM memory subsets, whereas CD8+ clones were found to be enriched in EMRA. Clones that contracted from day 15 to 85 showed balanced CD4/CD8 phenotypes, whereas a second wave of clones that expanded from day 15 to 37 leaned towards CD4+. Some responding clones were detected in pre-infection memory, which suggested that pre-existing cross-reactive memory T cells had joined the SARS-CoV-2 response. The second-wave clones that peaked on day 37 were not confirmed to be SARS-CoV-2 specific.

Sequencing took place on an Illumina NovaSeq 6000. cDNA libraries for TCRalpha and TCRbeta were prepared by 5'RACE using constant-segment primers, with sample barcodes and unique molecular identifiers added. RNA was extracted from every sample with Trizol reagent. Amplification of the libraries took two PCR steps, and the second step added a second sample barcode plus Illumina TruSeq adapters. The libraries were sequenced on an Illumina NovaSeq using 2 x 150 bp paired-end reads. The authors' pipeline ran thus. The reads were demultiplexed and collapsed into UMI-guided consensus sequences using migec v1.2.7. Using mixcr v2.1.11, the UMI consensuses were aligned to TRA and TRB V and J templates and assembled into clonotypes. A clonotype was counted as expanded or contracted only if both edgeR and NoisET called the change significant, with noise models trained on biological replicates. edgeR calls used a false discovery rate-adjusted p below 0.01 and a log2 fold-change threshold of 1. As an exploratory analysis of dynamics, PCA with hierarchical clustering was applied to max-normalized trajectories of the 1000 most abundant clonotypes. Each responding clone was given a CD4 or CD8 phenotype based on the CD4+ and CD8+ repertoires, which had been sequenced separately. The public reads were reprocessed in TCRdb via fastp at Q25 and MiXCR, keeping in-frame beta chains. Each entry merges the rows of one CDR3 protein and shows their most common DNA and genes. TCRdb, not the authors, supplied the V and J calls. The sample table records around 410,000 distinct CDR3 sequences; 20% to 30% of these occur just once. The ten most abundant clones make up around 12% of the sample.

PBMCs were isolated by Ficoll-Paque density gradient centrifugation. V is cut by 9 bases and J by 0 bases, and the space between the germline ends is 17 bases. The germline V gene (reference sequence) yields LNHDA for CDR1 and SQIVND for CDR2. CDR3 length: 15 amino acids, cysteine to phenylalanine. Here the CDR3 DNA is all that survives: 45 bases in frame from base 1. This clonotype was obtained from an adult woman who had mild COVID-19 (a few samples of this study predate the infection). The sample titles of this study are shuffled in the database, so cell type and time point are left out; the donor was told from shared clones. Specimen: PBMCs or a T cell subset sorted from them (not recorded which). The chain uses TRBV19 and TRBJ1-1; 6 matching bases give a weak D call of TRBD1. The DNA is as follows: TGTGCCAGCAGAGCATGGGGGGACATGAACACTGAAGCTTTCTTT. It translates to CASRAWGDMNTEAFF. Joined to the reference TRBV19 and TRBJ1-1 proteins, this CDR3 gives the full variable domain: DGGITQSPKYLFRKEGQNVTLSCEQNLNHDAMYWYRQDPGQGLRLIYYSQIVNDFQKGDIAEGYSVSREKKESFPLTVTSAQKNPTAFYLCASRAWGDMNTEAFFGQGTRLTVV.